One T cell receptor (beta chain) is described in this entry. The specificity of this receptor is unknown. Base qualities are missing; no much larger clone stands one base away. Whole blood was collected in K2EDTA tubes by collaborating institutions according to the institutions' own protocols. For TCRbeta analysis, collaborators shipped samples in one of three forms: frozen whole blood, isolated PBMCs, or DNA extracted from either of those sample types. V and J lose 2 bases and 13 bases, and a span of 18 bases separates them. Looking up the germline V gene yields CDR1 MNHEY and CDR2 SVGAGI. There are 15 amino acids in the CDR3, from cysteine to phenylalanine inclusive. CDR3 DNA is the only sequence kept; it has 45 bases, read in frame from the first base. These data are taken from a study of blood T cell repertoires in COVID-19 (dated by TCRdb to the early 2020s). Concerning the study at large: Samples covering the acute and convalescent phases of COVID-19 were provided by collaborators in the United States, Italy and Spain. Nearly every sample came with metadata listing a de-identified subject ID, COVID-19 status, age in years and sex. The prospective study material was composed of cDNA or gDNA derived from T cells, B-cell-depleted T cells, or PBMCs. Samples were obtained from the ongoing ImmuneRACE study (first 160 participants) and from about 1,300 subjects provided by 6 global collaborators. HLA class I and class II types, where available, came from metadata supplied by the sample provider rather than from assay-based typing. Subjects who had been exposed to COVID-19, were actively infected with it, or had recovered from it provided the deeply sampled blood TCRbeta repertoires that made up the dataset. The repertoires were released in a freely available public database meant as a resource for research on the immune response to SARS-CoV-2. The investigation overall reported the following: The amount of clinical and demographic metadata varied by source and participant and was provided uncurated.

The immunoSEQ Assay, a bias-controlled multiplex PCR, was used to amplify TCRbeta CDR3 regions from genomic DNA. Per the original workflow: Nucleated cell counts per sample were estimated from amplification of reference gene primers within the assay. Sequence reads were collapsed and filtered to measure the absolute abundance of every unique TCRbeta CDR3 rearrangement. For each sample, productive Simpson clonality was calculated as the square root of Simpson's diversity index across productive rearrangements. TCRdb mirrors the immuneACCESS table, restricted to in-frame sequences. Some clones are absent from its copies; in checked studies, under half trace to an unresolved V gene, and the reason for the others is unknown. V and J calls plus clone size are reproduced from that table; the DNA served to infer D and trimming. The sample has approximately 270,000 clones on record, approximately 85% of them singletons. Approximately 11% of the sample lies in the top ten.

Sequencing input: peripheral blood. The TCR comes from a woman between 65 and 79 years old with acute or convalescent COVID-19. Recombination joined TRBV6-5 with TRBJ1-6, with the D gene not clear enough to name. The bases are TGTGCCAGCAGTTACCCCCCCGGGGTCGGAGGGCCCCTCCACTTT. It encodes CASSYPPGVGGPLHF.